This is a list of T cell receptor beta chains from one sample in a study of identical twins. TCRdb re-called the 5' RACE reads through MiXCR, storing one row per CDR3 protein. The profile covers roughly 490,000 distinct CDR3 sequences, with roughly an eighth appearing a single time and about 0.97% taken by the ten largest. The data were also submitted as part of a second study, on yellow fever vaccine responses in identical twins.

The specimen sequenced was CD4+ T cells sorted from blood. The source of these receptors is a woman aged 18 to 35 in good health. Each CDR3 is given with its conserved first and last residue. Each record gives: clone size, J gene, V gene, D gene, CDR3 DNA, CDR3 protein. D genes are given only for firm matches. Part of the rows lack a size; the others show once, few, many or a class for expanded clones.

clone size: .; J gene: TRBJ2-1; V gene: TRBV11-2; D gene: TRBD2; CDR3 DNA: TGTGCCAGCAGCTCCCCCGGGACTAGCAGCCCCGGGAGCTCCTACAATGAGCAGTTCTTC; CDR3 protein: CASSSPGTSSPGSSYNEQFF
clone size: few; J gene: TRBJ2-2; V gene: TRBV6-1; D gene: .; CDR3 DNA: TGTGCCAGCAGCCCGATTGGCGCCGGGGAGCTGTTTTTT; CDR3 protein: CASSPIGAGELFF
clone size: few; J gene: TRBJ2-1; V gene: TRBV5-6; D gene: .; CDR3 DNA: TGTGCCAGCAGCCCAGACCAGGTTCCCTACAATGAGCAGTTCTTC; CDR3 protein: CASSPDQVPYNEQFF
clone size: .; J gene: TRBJ2-4; V gene: TRBV3-1; D gene: .; CDR3 DNA: TGTGCCAGCAGCCAAGGTAACAGGGCAGCCAAAAACATTCAGTACTTC; CDR3 protein: CASSQGNRAAKNIQYF
clone size: .; J gene: TRBJ2-3; V gene: TRBV7-8; D gene: TRBD2; CDR3 DNA: TGTGCCAGCAGCCTCCCCCCGGTTGGACTAGCCGGCACAGATACGCAGTATTTT; CDR3 protein: CASSLPPVGLAGTDTQYF
clone size: .; J gene: TRBJ1-5; V gene: TRBV12-3/TRBV12-4; D gene: .; CDR3 DNA: TGTGCCAGCAGCGCTAGACAGGCCAATCAGCCCCAGCATTTT; CDR3 protein: CASSARQANQPQHF
clone size: few; J gene: TRBJ1-5; V gene: TRBV7-2; D gene: .; CDR3 DNA: TGTGCCAGCAGCTTAGAAGGAAGTAGCAATCAGCCCCAGCATTTT; CDR3 protein: CASSLEGSSNQPQHF
clone size: .; J gene: TRBJ2-5; V gene: TRBV3-1; D gene: .; CDR3 DNA: TGTGCCAGCAGCCACCAACCCGGGACCAGGAAAGAGACCCAGTACTTC; CDR3 protein: CASSHQPGTRKETQYF
clone size: .; J gene: TRBJ2-6; V gene: TRBV2; D gene: .; CDR3 DNA: TGTGCCAGCAGTGAAGCCCCAACTGGGGCCAACGTCCTGACTTTC; CDR3 protein: CASSEAPTGANVLTF
clone size: few; J gene: TRBJ2-7; V gene: TRBV28; D gene: .; CDR3 DNA: TGTGCCAGCAGCAGAGTATTCGAGCAGTACTTC; CDR3 protein: CASSRVFEQYF
clone size: .; J gene: TRBJ2-1; V gene: TRBV7-6; D gene: TRBD1; CDR3 DNA: TGTGCCAGCAGCCCCCAGGGGGAATGGGACAATGAGCAGTTCTTC; CDR3 protein: CASSPQGEWDNEQFF
clone size: few; J gene: TRBJ2-1; V gene: TRBV19; D gene: .; CDR3 DNA: TGTGCCAGTAGTATCGGGTACAGGGCCGATGAGCAGTTCTTC; CDR3 protein: CASSIGYRADEQFF
clone size: many; J gene: TRBJ2-7; V gene: TRBV12-3/TRBV12-4; D gene: .; CDR3 DNA: TGTGCCAGCAGTTTCCAGGGCTCGGCCTACGAGCAGTACTTC; CDR3 protein: CASSFQGSAYEQYF
clone size: few; J gene: TRBJ1-4; V gene: TRBV6-5; D gene: .; CDR3 DNA: TGTGCCAGCAGTTACTCGTCAGGAGCGGGAGAAAAACTGTTTTTT; CDR3 protein: CASSYSSGAGEKLFF
clone size: .; J gene: TRBJ2-2; V gene: TRBV6-1; D gene: TRBD1; CDR3 DNA: TGTGCCAGCAAGAGACAGGGGGCTCACACCGGGGAGCTGTTTTTT; CDR3 protein: CASKRQGAHTGELFF
clone size: many; J gene: TRBJ2-5; V gene: TRBV6-6; D gene: .; CDR3 DNA: TGTGCCAGCAGATCAGGGGGGGAGACCCAGTACTTC; CDR3 protein: CASRSGGETQYF
clone size: few; J gene: TRBJ2-1; V gene: TRBV20-1; D gene: .; CDR3 DNA: TGCAGTGCGGGCCGGGCCTCGGTAGGGAATGAGCAGTTCTTC; CDR3 protein: CSAGRASVGNEQFF
clone size: .; J gene: TRBJ2-3; V gene: TRBV4-2; D gene: .; CDR3 DNA: TGTGCCAGCAGCCAAATTCTAAGTCAACTAGCCGGAATTACAGATACGCGGTATTTT; CDR3 protein: CASSQILSQLAGITDTRYF
clone size: .; J gene: TRBJ2-5; V gene: TRBV7-2; D gene: .; CDR3 DNA: TGTGCCAGCAGCGAGGGTGGACGGGCCAAAGAGACCCAGTACTTC; CDR3 protein: CASSEGGRAKETQYF
clone size: few; J gene: TRBJ2-1; V gene: TRBV4-3; D gene: TRBD2; CDR3 DNA: TGCGCCAGCAGTCGGACTAGCGGACCCTACAATGAGCAGTTCTTC; CDR3 protein: CASSRTSGPYNEQFF
clone size: few; J gene: TRBJ1-1; V gene: TRBV20-1; D gene: .; CDR3 DNA: TGCAGTGCTCGACAACCCACAGGGCAAATGAACACTGAAGCTTTCTTT; CDR3 protein: CSARQPTGQMNTEAFF
clone size: .; J gene: TRBJ2-5; V gene: TRBV10-1; D gene: TRBD1; CDR3 DNA: TGCGCCAGCAGTCTCTACAGGGGGGAGACCCAGTACTTC; CDR3 protein: CASSLYRGETQYF
clone size: few; J gene: TRBJ2-1; V gene: TRBV2; D gene: .; CDR3 DNA: TGTGCCAGCAGTGAACGGACAGCCTACAATGAGCAGTTCTTC; CDR3 protein: CASSERTAYNEQFF
clone size: .; J gene: TRBJ2-3; V gene: TRBV5-4; D gene: TRBD1; CDR3 DNA: TGTGCCAGCAGCGCGCAACGGACAGGGGGCCCAGATACGCAGTATTTT; CDR3 protein: CASSAQRTGGPDTQYF
clone size: .; J gene: TRBJ2-1; V gene: TRBV12-3/TRBV12-4; D gene: TRBD2; CDR3 DNA: TGTGCCAGCAGCACAACTAGCGGGGGGTCCTACAATGAGCAGTTCTTC; CDR3 protein: CASSTTSGGSYNEQFF
clone size: many; J gene: TRBJ2-3; V gene: TRBV24-1; D gene: .; CDR3 DNA: TGTGCCACCAGTGACGTCGGGACTCTTAGCACAGATACGCAGTATTTT; CDR3 protein: CATSDVGTLSTDTQYF
clone size: few; J gene: TRBJ2-7; V gene: TRBV12-3/TRBV12-4; D gene: .; CDR3 DNA: TGTGCCAGCTCCATGGCGGTTAACTACGAGCAGTACTTC; CDR3 protein: CASSMAVNYEQYF
clone size: .; J gene: TRBJ2-3; V gene: TRBV7-6; D gene: TRBD2; CDR3 DNA: TGTGCCAGCAGCTTAGGGAGCGGGGTTAGCACAGATACGCAGTATTTT; CDR3 protein: CASSLGSGVSTDTQYF
clone size: few; J gene: TRBJ2-3; V gene: TRBV7-2; D gene: .; CDR3 DNA: TGTGCCAGCAGCTTTACCGAGCCGCAGTATTTT; CDR3 protein: CASSFTEPQYF
clone size: many; J gene: TRBJ2-2; V gene: TRBV4-2; D gene: .; CDR3 DNA: TGTGCCAGCAGCCAAGGAGGGAGCGGTAGGGAGCTGTTTTTT; CDR3 protein: CASSQGGSGRELFF
clone size: few; J gene: TRBJ2-2; V gene: TRBV5-1; D gene: TRBD1; CDR3 DNA: TGCGCCAGCAGCTGGGACAGGAGAAACACCGGGGAGCTGTTTTTT; CDR3 protein: CASSWDRRNTGELFF
clone size: .; J gene: TRBJ1-3; V gene: TRBV7-9; D gene: .; CDR3 DNA: TGTGCCAGCAGCTGGAGTGGAAACACCATATATTTT; CDR3 protein: CASSWSGNTIYF
clone size: few; J gene: TRBJ2-3; V gene: TRBV3-1; D gene: .; CDR3 DNA: TGTGCCAGCAGCCAAGATGCGGTAAGCACAGATACGCAGTATTTT; CDR3 protein: CASSQDAVSTDTQYF
clone size: .; J gene: TRBJ2-2; V gene: TRBV7-8; D gene: TRBD1; CDR3 DNA: TGTGCCAGCAGCTTAGCGGGACAGGCATCCACCGGGGAGCTGTTTTTT; CDR3 protein: CASSLAGQASTGELFF
clone size: .; J gene: TRBJ2-3; V gene: TRBV6-5; D gene: .; CDR3 DNA: TGTGCCAGCAGTTACTTGGACGGCACAGATACGCAGTATTTT; CDR3 protein: CASSYLDGTDTQYF
clone size: .; J gene: TRBJ2-2; V gene: TRBV5-1; D gene: TRBD2; CDR3 DNA: TGCGCCAGCAGCTTAACCCTAGCGGGGGTGAACACCGGGGAGCTGTTTTTT; CDR3 protein: CASSLTLAGVNTGELFF
clone size: few; J gene: TRBJ2-3; V gene: TRBV2; D gene: TRBD2; CDR3 DNA: TGTGCCAGCAGTGATGGTAGCGGGGGGTTCACAGATACGCAGTATTTT; CDR3 protein: CASSDGSGGFTDTQYF
clone size: .; J gene: TRBJ2-5; V gene: TRBV10-3; D gene: TRBD2; CDR3 DNA: TGTGCCATCGGGACTAGCGGGAGTAGGGGGCAAGAGACCCAGTACTTC; CDR3 protein: CAIGTSGSRGQETQYF
clone size: few; J gene: TRBJ2-7; V gene: TRBV30; D gene: .; CDR3 DNA: TGTGCCTGGAGTAAAGCAGTAACCTACGAGCAGTACTTC; CDR3 protein: CAWSKAVTYEQYF
clone size: .; J gene: TRBJ2-7; V gene: TRBV7-2; D gene: .; CDR3 DNA: TGTGCCAGCAGCTTGAGGGGCAACTACGAGCAGTACTTC; CDR3 protein: CASSLRGNYEQYF
clone size: few; J gene: TRBJ2-5; V gene: TRBV20-1; D gene: .; CDR3 DNA: TGCAGTGCTAGGTTTCTCCGAGGAGAGACCCAGTACTTC; CDR3 protein: CSARFLRGETQYF
clone size: few; J gene: TRBJ2-7; V gene: TRBV6-2/TRBV6-3; D gene: .; CDR3 DNA: TGTGCCAGCAGGCAGAAAAGGAGGGTTGGAACCTACGAGCAGTACTTC; CDR3 protein: CASRQKRRVGTYEQYF
clone size: many; J gene: TRBJ2-1; V gene: TRBV12-3/TRBV12-4; D gene: TRBD2; CDR3 DNA: TGTGCCAGCAGTTTTCGACTAGCGGGAGAGCCAAAACTCTCTTACAATGAGCAGTTCTTC; CDR3 protein: CASSFRLAGEPKLSYNEQFF
clone size: .; J gene: TRBJ2-7; V gene: TRBV6-1; D gene: .; CDR3 DNA: TGTGCCAGCAGTGAATCTTTCTACGAGCAGTACTTC; CDR3 protein: CASSESFYEQYF
clone size: few; J gene: TRBJ2-1; V gene: TRBV20-1; D gene: .; CDR3 DNA: TGCAGTGCTAGAGATTTGGCTAGGATGCACAATGAGCAGTTCTTC; CDR3 protein: CSARDLARMHNEQFF
clone size: .; J gene: TRBJ2-5; V gene: TRBV4-1; D gene: TRBD1; CDR3 DNA: TGCGCCAGCAGCCAAGTCGGGACAGGTAGCTTCTGGGAGACCCAGTACTTC; CDR3 protein: CASSQVGTGSFWETQYF
clone size: .; J gene: TRBJ2-1; V gene: TRBV18; D gene: .; CDR3 DNA: TGTGCCAGCTCACCAGGGGTTAATGATTACAATGAGCAGTTCTTC; CDR3 protein: CASSPGVNDYNEQFF
clone size: few; J gene: TRBJ1-5; V gene: TRBV12-3/TRBV12-4; D gene: .; CDR3 DNA: TGTGCCAGCACCCACATCGGGGGTGAGGGCAATCAGCCCCAGCATTTT; CDR3 protein: CASTHIGGEGNQPQHF
clone size: few; J gene: TRBJ2-7; V gene: TRBV7-8; D gene: TRBD2; CDR3 DNA: TGTGCCAGCAGTATAGGGTCGGGAGGGACCTACGAGCAGTACTTC; CDR3 protein: CASSIGSGGTYEQYF
clone size: .; J gene: TRBJ1-3; V gene: TRBV6-5; D gene: .; CDR3 DNA: TGTGCCAGCAGTTACTCGATATCTAGCTCTGGAAACACCATATATTTT; CDR3 protein: CASSYSISSSGNTIYF
clone size: .; J gene: TRBJ2-1; V gene: TRBV27; D gene: TRBD2; CDR3 DNA: TGTGCCAGCAGACTAGCGGGGTTGGGTGAGCAGTTCTTC; CDR3 protein: CASRLAGLGEQFF
clone size: few; J gene: TRBJ2-7; V gene: TRBV10-3; D gene: .; CDR3 DNA: TGTGCCATCAGTGACCTGGGTGCGACCTACGAGCAGTACTTC; CDR3 protein: CAISDLGATYEQYF
clone size: .; J gene: TRBJ1-1; V gene: TRBV28; D gene: .; CDR3 DNA: TGTGCCAGCAGTCAAAACTCGCCGGGGAAGGCTTTCTTT; CDR3 protein: CASSQNSPGKAFF
clone size: .; J gene: TRBJ2-7; V gene: TRBV7-2; D gene: TRBD2; CDR3 DNA: TGTGCCAGCAGCTTAATTACTAGCGGGAGGAGTTCCTACGAGCAGTACTTC; CDR3 protein: CASSLITSGRSSYEQYF